The 14 T cell receptor beta chains below were found in one sample sequenced in a study of blood T cell repertoires in COVID-19. Libraries were prepared by immunoSEQ multiplex PCR; TCRdb keeps only in-frame clonotypes and omits some of them. The data show just over 300,000 clones, with 80% to 90% seen just once and 2.2% held by the top ten. The sequencing sample was made of PBMCs or T cells enriched from blood (not recorded which). These receptors were collected from a man aged 30-40 years who had recovered from COVID-19.

V and J are TRBV6-1 and TRBJ1-1; 8 nucleotides agree with TRBD1. CDR3 size: 12 residues. The V and J ends lost 2 bases and 12 bases, in that order; junction bases with no gene match: 5. From germline, CDR1 is MNHNS and CDR2 SASEGT. CDR3 loop: CASSELTGDPFF. As DNA, the CDR3 is TGTGCCAGCAGTGAACTGACAGGGGATCCTTTCTTT.

The chain is built from TRBV10-3 and TRBJ1-2; D is perhaps TRBD1 (6 bases). This CDR3 is 16 amino acids long. Trimming took 7 bases from V and 4 from J, leaving 22 bases between them. Germline loops: CDR1 ENHRY, CDR2 SYGVKD. The CDR3 coding sequence is TGTGCCATCAACCCCGAGGGGCAGGGGAGTATCTATGGCTACACCTTC. This codes for CAINPEGQGSIYGYTF.

The chain employs TRBV4-1 and TRBJ1-4, with a possible D match to TRBD1 (5 bases). The CDR3 is 16 residues long. The V end lost 0 bases, the J end lost 0 bases, and 8 bases lay between the germline ends. From germline, CDR1 is MGHRA and CDR2 YSYEKL. The CDR3 region is CASSQEGTATNEKLFF. As DNA, the CDR3 is TGCGCCAGCAGCCAAGAGGGGACTGCAACTAATGAAAAACTGTTTTTT.

The rearrangement uses TRBV7-9 and TRBJ2-1, with 10 bases identical to TRBD2. CDR1 is SEHNR and CDR2 is FQNEAQ in the germline V gene (reference sequence). J lost 6 bases, V lost 1 base, and 6 bases had no gene match. The CDR3 runs to 16 residues. CDR3 amino acids: CASSLVLAGERNEQFF. The CDR3, as DNA: TGTGCCAGCAGCTTAGTTCTAGCGGGGGAACGCAATGAGCAGTTCTTC.

The chain combines TRBV11-1 with TRBJ2-7; 7 bases line up with TRBD1. The germline V gene encodes CDR1 SGHAT and CDR2 FQDESV (reference sequence). Unmatched junction bases numbered 14, after V lost 5 bases and J lost 4 bases. There are 16 residues in the CDR3. The CDR3 DNA is TGTGCCAGCAGCCCCTCTATCACAGGGGCCGAGTACGAGCAGTACTTC. It translates to CASSPSITGAEYEQYF.

With regard to this clone: At one boundary the junction diverges from the germline segment, which might be a read error. The V call is TRBV10-3, the J call TRBJ2-7; 10 bases line up with TRBD1. The CDR3 runs to 14 residues. The germline V gene has CDR1 ENHRY and CDR2 SYGVKD. CDR3 nucleotides: TGTGCCATCAGTCTCAGACAGGGGGCGGGTGAGCAGCACTTC. This encodes CAISLRQGAGEQHF.

This clone was seen a single time. J is TRBJ1-5 and V is TRBV5-4; possibly TRBD1 for D (5 bases). V was cut by 1 base and J by 4 bases, with 18 bases left in between. The V gene's germline CDR1 is SGHNT and CDR2 YYREEE (reference sequence). The CDR3 has 17 residues. This CDR3 reads CASSLRAGPSSNQPQHF. CDR3 in DNA: TGTGCCAGCAGCTTGAGGGCAGGGCCCTCCTCAAATCAGCCCCAGCATTTT.

This clone was seen more than once but under ten times. CDR3 nucleotides: TGTGCCAGCAGCCAAGAAGGGGGACCCTCTGGAAACACCATATATTTT. Encoded protein: CASSQEGGPSGNTIYF. This chain links TRBV4-2 with TRBJ1-3, with D maybe TRBD1 (6 bases). This CDR3 comprises 16 residues. The ends were cut back, 0 bases at V and 0 bases at J, with 9 bases in the middle. Germline V gene data show CDR1 as LGHNA and CDR2 as YNFKEQ.

The chain is built from TRBV12-3 or TRBV12-4 and TRBJ2-5, with no clear D. This CDR3 region has 12 residues. V was shortened by 7 bases and J by 4 bases, with 10 bases between the two germline ends. DNA for the CDR3: TGTGCCAGCAAGGCACTAACAGAGACCCAGTACTTC. It codes for CASKALTETQYF.

This clone was counted many times. V and J are TRBV7-2 and TRBJ2-7, with TRBD1 matching 10 bases. Germline-derived CDR1 and CDR2 are SGHTA and FQGNSA. The CDR3 contains 15 residues. V gave up 4 bases and J gave up 2 bases; unmatched junction bases: 5. The CDR3 reads CASSSTGTGAYEQYF. In nucleotides, the CDR3 is TGTGCCAGCAGCTCAACCGGGACAGGGGCCTACGAGCAGTACTTC.

The CDR3 region is CASSAREKIFYGYTF. CDR3 DNA: TGTGCCAGCAGCGCCCGGGAGAAGATATTCTATGGCTACACCTTC. This chain connects TRBV5-6 to TRBJ1-2; D is unclear. The germline V and J ends were trimmed by 4 bases and 4 bases, with 17 bases remaining between them. This CDR3 is 15 amino acids long. Germline V lookup: CDR1 SGHDT, CDR2 YYEEEE.

The rearrangement uses TRBV18 and TRBJ2-5; possible D gene TRBD2, 5 bases. The CDR3 loop spans 15 amino acids. In germline, CDR1 is KGHSH, CDR2 LQKENI. Deletions cut 6 bases from V and 0 bases from J, with 14 bases between. The CDR3 nucleotides read TGTGCCAGCTCTCCGTACACGGGGAACCAAGAGACCCAGTACTTC. This codes for CASSPYTGNQETQYF.

A few counts support this clone. This sequence joins TRBV2 and TRBJ2-2; unclear D gene. The CDR3 covers 11 residues. Trimming took off 3 bases at V and 7 bases at J, with 3 bases between the two ends. Germline values: CDR1 SNHLY, CDR2 FYNNEI. The CDR3 coding sequence is TGTGCCAGCAGTGAGTACGGGGAGCTGTTTTTT. Translating it yields CASSEYGELFF.

The rearrangement joins TRBV5-1 to TRBJ2-5, with D possibly TRBD2 on 6 matching bases. The CDR3 sequence is 14 residues long. V was pared by 3 bases and J by 5 bases, with 14 bases between. Germline CDR1 SGHRS, CDR2 YFSETQ. This CDR3 reads CASSSGLPGETQYF. The CDR3, as DNA: TGCGCCAGCAGCTCGGGACTGCCAGGGGAGACCCAGTACTTC.